The 28 T cell receptor beta chains presented below share a single source sample, sequenced in a study of T cell responses to AZD1222 COVID-19 vaccine. TCRdb's copy holds only in-frame clones and misses some; the assay was immunoSEQ multiplex PCR. The sample lists approximately 80,000 clones; roughly 87% were seen once. Source: peripheral blood, taken on day 0 of MenACWY control vaccination. The receptors originated from an adult in good health.

In the case of this clone: A read error may account for a junction end that differs from germline. The rearrangement links TRBV5-1 to TRBJ2-7; D might be TRBD1 or TRBD2, each matching 7 bases. The CDR3 is 13 residues long. Germline loops: CDR1 SGHRS, CDR2 YFSETQ. CDR3 protein: CATSRGGDNEQYF. In DNA, the CDR3 is TGCGCCACCAGCAGGGGGGGTGACAACGAGCAGTACTTC.

The chain combines TRBV12-5 with TRBJ1-2; 8 bases fit TRBD1. The CDR3 sequence is 13 residues long. V lost 3 bases and J lost 4; bases outside the gene matches: 1. Per germline, CDR1 LGHNT and CDR2 FRNRAP. Here the CDR3 DNA reads TGTGCTAGTGGTTTAGGACAGGGCTATGGCTACACCTTC. Its translation is CASGLGQGYGYTF.

The chain couples TRBV7-2 to TRBJ1-2, with D unclear. Trimming pared 5 bases from V and 0 bases from J, leaving 19 bases between. From germline, CDR1 is SGHTA and CDR2 FQGNSA. This CDR3 is 17 amino acids long. Written as DNA, the CDR3 is TGTGCCAGCAGCCAGACCCCCGGGAGAATAGCTAACTATGGCTACACCTTC. Protein product: CASSQTPGRIANYGYTF.

The CDR3, as DNA: TGCAGTGCTAGTACTCAGCCCGGCTCTGGAAACACCATATATTTT. This sequence encodes CSASTQPGSGNTIYF. This chain uses TRBV20-1 with TRBJ1-3, with D hard to call. V was cut by 3 bases and J by 0 bases, with 12 bases left in between. This CDR3 has 15 amino acids. CDR1 and CDR2 (germline): DFQATT, SNEGSKA (reference sequence).

The chain employs TRBV18 and TRBJ2-1; 7 bases line up with TRBD1. The CDR3 has 15 amino acids. Germline V CDR1 and CDR2: KGHSH, LQKENI. V trimming: 3 bases; J trimming: 1 base; junction bases outside the gene matches: 3. The CDR3 DNA reads TGTGCCAGCTCACCCTTGACAGGGTCCTACAATGAGCAGTTCTTC. Residues: CASSPLTGSYNEQFF.

This chain connects TRBV3-1 (or the pseudogene TRBV3-2) to TRBJ2-7, with a weak D call TRBD1 (5 bases). Germline CDR1 and CDR2: LGHDT and YNNKEL (reference sequence). V was trimmed by 0 bases and J by 5 bases, leaving 17 bases between them. CDR3 length: 16 residues. The CDR3 here is CASSQEGAVLGDEQYF. The CDR3 DNA sequence: TGTGCCAGCAGCCAAGAAGGGGCCGTGCTAGGGGACGAGCAGTACTTC.

The J gene is TRBJ2-6, the V gene TRBV5-4, with 7 nucleotides matching TRBD2. In germline, CDR1 is SGHNT, CDR2 YYREEE (reference sequence). CDR3 length: 17 residues. J gave up 0 bases and V 4 bases, and 7 bases lay outside the gene matches. The CDR3 loop reads CASSQGGASSGANVLTF. CDR3 in DNA: TGTGCCAGCAGCCAGGGAGGGGCGAGCTCTGGGGCCAACGTCCTGACTTTC. Using reference TRBV5-4 and TRBJ2-6 for the parts outside the CDR3, the full variable domain is ETGVTQSPTHLIKTRGQQVTLRCSSQSGHNTVSWYQQALGQGPQFIFQYYREEENGRGNFPPRFSGLQFPNYSSELNVNALELDDSALYLCASSQGGASSGANVLTFGAGSRLTVL.

The V and J genes are TRBV2 and TRBJ2-7, with D hard to call. The CDR3 extends over 11 amino acids. Germline assignment: CDR1 SNHLY and CDR2 FYNNEI. Trimming cost V 4 bases and J 6 bases, with 7 bases left between them. CDR3 nucleotide sequence: TGTGCCAGCAGTGGCCTCGGCGAGCAGTACTTC. It codes for CASSGLGEQYF. Drawing the rest from reference TRBV2 and TRBJ2-7, the complete variable domain is EPEVTQTPSHQVTQMGQEVILRCVPISNHLYFYWYRQILGQKVEFLVSFYNNEISEKSEIFDDQFSVERPDGSNFTLKIRSTKLEDSAMYFCASSGLGEQYFGPGTRLTVT.

The gene calls are TRBV7-9 and TRBJ2-7; a possible D gene is TRBD1 (6 bases). CDR1 and CDR2 from the germline V gene are SEHNR and FQNEAQ (reference sequence). V shed 5 bases and J shed 3 bases, with 17 bases lying between them. The CDR3 runs to 15 residues. In DNA form, the CDR3 reads TGTGCCAGCAGCCATGACAGGTCCTTCCACTACGAGCAGTACTTC. Protein product: CASSHDRSFHYEQYF.

The chain links TRBV3-1 (or the pseudogene TRBV3-2) to TRBJ1-2; no clear D. The length of the CDR3 is 12 residues. V was shortened by 4 bases and J by 5 bases, with 8 bases between the two germline ends. The germline V gene encodes CDR1 LGHDT and CDR2 YNNKEL (reference sequence). DNA of the CDR3: TGTGCCAGCAGCCGGGATGGATATGGCTACACCTTC. Translated: CASSRDGYGYTF.

Here the CDR3 DNA reads TGCGCCAGCAGCTTGGAGGCAGGGAACACTGAAGCTTTCTTT. It codes for CASSLEAGNTEAFF. The rearrangement uses TRBV5-1 and TRBJ1-1; D not resolved. With 0 bases removed from V and 1 base from J, the gap between germline ends came to 7 bases. Germline V CDR1 and CDR2: SGHRS, YFSETQ. This CDR3 comprises 14 residues.

The rearrangement joins TRBV30 to TRBJ1-5; D perhaps matches TRBD1 (6 bases). Germline lookup yields CDR1 GTSNPN and CDR2 SVGIG (reference sequence). The CDR3 contains 13 residues. The V end was cut by 2 bases, the J end by 9 bases, with 14 bases between. CDR3 sequence reads: CAWSTRGRRPQHF. The CDR3 region has the DNA TGTGCCTGGAGTACCAGGGGCCGACGGCCCCAGCATTTT.

The rearrangement uses TRBV5-5 and TRBJ2-7; no clear D. This CDR3 is built from 13 residues. V dropped 4 bases and J dropped 2 bases, with 10 bases sitting between them. The germline V gene encodes CDR1 SGHKS and CDR2 YYEKEE (reference sequence). The CDR3 bases are TGTGCCAGCAGCAGGCACACAGCCTACGAGCAGTACTTC. This gives the protein CASSRHTAYEQYF. The full variable domain, with the rest looked up from reference TRBV5-5 and TRBJ2-7, is DAGVTQSPTHLIKTRGQQVTLRCSPISGHKSVSWYQQVLGQGPQFIFQYYEKEERGRGNFPDRFSARQFPNYSSELNVNALLLGDSALYLCASSRHTAYEQYFGPGTRLTVT.

This clone was observed once. This chain uses TRBV12-3 or TRBV12-4 with TRBJ2-7; D uncertain. Trimming shortened V by 4 bases and J by 5 bases, and 12 bases separated the two germline ends. The length of the CDR3 is 13 residues. The CDR3 DNA reads as TGTGCCAGCAGTTCGACTTCCAAGAACGAGCAGTACTTC. This sequence encodes CASSSTSKNEQYF.

This clone appeared a single time. J is TRBJ2-2 and V is TRBV4-3; perhaps TRBD2 as D (6 bases). The CDR3 loop spans 17 amino acids. Germline values: CDR1 LGHNA, CDR2 YSLEER. Trimming removed 3 bases at V and 5 bases at J, with 19 bases between. The CDR3 spells CASSQGGGSGTTGELFF. The DNA of the CDR3 is TGCGCCAGCAGCCAGGGGGGAGGTAGCGGTACGACCGGGGAGCTGTTTTTT.

This clone was seen just once. V is TRBV5-1 and J is TRBJ1-2, with D hard to call. Germline lookup yields CDR1 SGHRS and CDR2 YFSETQ. The CDR3 loop spans 17 amino acids. Between the trimmed V and J ends, which lost 0 bases and 1 base, there was a span of 16 bases. The CDR3 loop is CASSLGTVSWYNYGYTF. CDR3 DNA sequence: TGCGCCAGCAGCTTGGGAACAGTTAGCTGGTATAACTATGGCTACACCTTC. Full variable domain (outside the CDR3, taken from reference TRBV5-1 and TRBJ1-2): KAGVTQTPRYLIKTRGQQVTLSCSPISGHRSVSWYQQTPGQGLQFLFEYFSETQRNKGNFPGRFSGRQFSNSRSEMNVSTLELGDSALYLCASSLGTVSWYNYGYTFGSGTRLTVV.

The chain recombines TRBV6-2 or TRBV6-3 with TRBJ2-7; D might be TRBD2 (5 bases). The ends were cut back, 0 bases at V and 3 bases at J, with 6 bases in the middle. Germline values: CDR1 MNHEY, CDR2 SVGEGT. This CDR3 has 13 amino acids. The CDR3 bases are TGTGCCAGCAGTTACTCCGGGGACTACGAGCAGTACTTC. Residues: CASSYSGDYEQYF.

The chain is built from TRBV11-3 and TRBJ1-1, with 8 bases matching TRBD1. The CDR3 covers 17 residues. Trimming at V came to 2 bases and at J to 6 bases, leaving 14 bases not matched to a gene. CDR1 is SGHNT and CDR2 is YENEEA in the germline V gene. The CDR3 DNA reads TGTGCCAGCAGCTTAAGGAGGCAGGGGGCGCCCGGCTCTGAAGCTTTCTTT. The encoded protein is CASSLRRQGAPGSEAFF.

This rearrangement joins TRBV5-3 to TRBJ2-1; D unresolved. TRBV5-3 has ORF status, its function being uncertain. Deletions cut 0 bases from V and 0 bases from J, with 13 bases between. This CDR3 comprises 17 residues. CDR3: CARSLDQWLFSYNEQFF. In DNA form, the CDR3 reads TGTGCCAGAAGCTTGGACCAATGGCTCTTCTCCTACAATGAGCAGTTCTTC.

The V and J genes are TRBV5-1 and TRBJ1-2, with 10 bases identical to TRBD1. The CDR3 covers 13 residues. The germline CDR1 and CDR2 sequences are SGHRS and YFSETQ. The V gene end was trimmed by 4 bases and the J gene end by 8 bases; junction bases not matched to a gene: 5. The CDR3 spells CASSGGQGLGYTF. Written as DNA, the CDR3 is TGCGCCAGCAGCGGGGGACAGGGGTTAGGCTACACCTTC.

The V call is TRBV7-8, the J call TRBJ2-5; possibly TRBD2 for D (5 bases). The CDR3 runs to 16 residues. Germline lookup yields CDR1 SGHVS and CDR2 FQNEAQ. V lost 4 bases and J lost 4, with 19 bases in between. The CDR3 coding sequence is TGTGCCAGCAGCTCCCCCCTAGTGTCTCGGGGAGAGACCCAGTACTTC. Encoded protein: CASSSPLVSRGETQYF.

The chain links TRBV6-6 to TRBJ1-4, with no clear D. The CDR3 sequence is 15 residues long. CDR1 and CDR2 from the germline V gene are MNHNY and SVGAGI (reference sequence). Trimming removed 5 bases from V and 7 bases from J, with 17 bases in between. CDR3 sequence: CASSLGRRRLEKLFF. The CDR3 coding sequence is TGTGCCAGCAGTCTTGGAAGAAGGCGCCTTGAAAAACTGTTTTTT.

J is TRBJ2-1 and V is TRBV11-1; 9 bases line up with TRBD1. Germline CDR1 is SGHAT and CDR2 is FQDESV (reference sequence). V was clipped by 3 bases and J by 4 bases; unmatched bases: 4. The CDR3 length is 15 residues. CDR3 DNA sequence: TGTGCCAGCAGCTTTTCCGGGACAGGGTACAATGAGCAGTTCTTC. Its translation is CASSFSGTGYNEQFF.

The chain links TRBV13 to TRBJ2-7, with a tentative D call TRBD1 (7 bases). Germline V gives CDR1 PRHDT, CDR2 FYEKMQ (reference sequence). V dropped 4 bases and J dropped 3 bases, with 10 bases sitting between them. The CDR3 totals 13 residues. CDR3 sequence (DNA): TGTGCCAGCAGCTCAGGGGGGCACTACGAGCAGTACTTC. Residues: CASSSGGHYEQYF.

This clone was observed a single time. The V call is TRBV5-6, the J call TRBJ1-2; tentative D call: TRBD1 (5 bases). V shed 4 bases and J shed 0 bases, with 10 bases lying between them. CDR1 and CDR2 from the germline V gene are SGHDT and YYEEEE. The CDR3 has 14 residues. The CDR3 region is CASSETATNYGYTF. As DNA, the CDR3 is TGTGCCAGCAGCGAGACAGCGACTAACTATGGCTACACCTTC.

This chain uses TRBV7-9 with TRBJ1-1; no clear D gene. Per germline, CDR1 SEHNR and CDR2 FQNEAQ (reference sequence). The CDR3 is 14 residues long. V lost 0 bases to trimming and J lost 2 bases, with 7 bases between them. The CDR3 coding sequence is TGTGCCAGCAGCTTAGCAGAAGTCAACACTGAAGCTTTCTTT. Amino acids: CASSLAEVNTEAFF. The full variable domain, rest sourced from reference TRBV7-9 and TRBJ1-1, is DTGVSQNPRHKITKRGQNVTFRCDPISEHNRLYWYRQTLGQGPEFLTYFQNEAQLEKSRLLSDRFSAERPKGSFSTLEIQRTEQGDSAMYLCASSLAEVNTEAFFGQGTRLTVV.

The chain combines TRBV4-3 with TRBJ1-3, with D hard to call. Trimming took off 1 base at V and 0 bases at J, with 7 bases between the two ends. Germline V gene lookup returns CDR1 LGHNA and CDR2 YSLEER. CDR3 length equals 15 residues. The chain's CDR3 is CASSQGGSSGNTIYF. As DNA, the CDR3 is TGCGCCAGCAGCCAAGGAGGTAGCTCTGGAAACACCATATATTTT.

The rearrangement links TRBV4-2 to TRBJ2-1, with TRBD1 as a possible D gene (6 bases). The CDR3 totals 14 residues. Germline V gene sequence: CDR1 LGHNA, CDR2 YNFKEQ. The ends were cut back, 5 bases at V and 1 base at J, with 9 bases in the middle. The CDR3 DNA is TGTGCCAGCAGCGGGGGACAATCCTACAATGAGCAGTTCTTC. It specifies CASSGGQSYNEQFF.